This T cell receptor beta chain was documented in a study of blood T cell repertoires in COVID-19. Under the authors' procedure: Scientists estimated how many nucleated cells there were by amplifying reference gene primers. Clones were sequenced by immunoSEQ multiplex PCR, and TCRdb holds only the in-frame ones, with some missing. V and J calls and clone size follow that table, whereas D and trimming were derived from the DNA. The sample holds 190,000 or so clones, about 88% seen once. This clone was found once. V shed 4 bases and J 2 bases; nucleotides not matched to a gene: 9. CDR1 and CDR2 (germline): SNHLY, FYNNEI. The CDR3 covers 16 residues.

This chain joins TRBV2 and TRBJ2-7, with 9 bases matching TRBD1. This sequence was found in a man aged 35 to 55 with active or convalescent COVID-19. Material: peripheral blood. CDR3 nucleotide sequence: TGTGCCAGCAGTGTACCCGAACAGGGGGCCACCTACGAGCAGTACTTC. This sequence encodes CASSVPEQGATYEQYF.